This record covers a single T cell receptor (beta chain). Trimming cost V 6 bases and J 3 bases; bases outside gene matches: 0. CDR3 length equals 12 residues. Germline V gene data show CDR1 as MNHEY and CDR2 as SVGAGI. The data were obtained in a study of blood T cell repertoires in COVID-19. The wider study: Italy, Spain and the United States were the sources of the convalescent and acute COVID-19 samples. Sample material is recorded as cDNA or gDNA derived from T cells, B-cell-depleted T cells, or PBMCs.

How the authors handled the data: Nucleated cell number was recorded as an estimate derived from reference gene primer amplification. Sequenced by immunoSEQ multiplex PCR; TCRdb stores in-frame clones only, minus some. Clone size and V and J calls were adopted from that table, with D and trimming inferred from the DNA. This sample has 150,000 to 200,000 clones, with approximately 90% found just once. What was sequenced was peripheral blood. The TCR sequence derives from a man aged 60 to 75 with acute or convalescent COVID-19. The rearrangement links TRBV6-5 to TRBJ1-2; 8 positions agree with TRBD1. CDR3 sequence (DNA): TGTGCCAGCAGACAGGGGGACTATGGCTACACCTTC. Translation gives CASRQGDYGYTF.